The clone carrying this T cell receptor (beta chain) was observed a single time. This sample was included in a study of OX40 agonist ivuxolimab in advanced cancers. The assay was immunoSEQ multiplex PCR, and TCRdb's table has in-frame clones only and misses some. The repertoire has tens of thousands of clones, 75% to 85% of them found once; the top ten carry approximately 8.5%. The receptor comes from an adult with an advanced solid tumor such as melanoma, head and neck, liver or kidney cancer. The sample was CD4+ or CD8+ T cells sorted from blood, taken in a trial of the OX40 agonist ivuxolimab.

As DNA, the CDR3 is TGTGCCAGTAGTACTGGGACAGGGGGCGAGTATCAGCCCCAGCATTTT. It specifies CASSTGTGGEYQPQHF. The V and J genes are TRBV19 and TRBJ1-5; 12 bases agree with TRBD1. Germline lookup yields CDR1 LNHDA and CDR2 SQIVND (reference sequence). The CDR3 contains 16 residues. The V gene end was trimmed by 4 bases and the J gene end by 5 bases; junction bases not matched to a gene: 6.